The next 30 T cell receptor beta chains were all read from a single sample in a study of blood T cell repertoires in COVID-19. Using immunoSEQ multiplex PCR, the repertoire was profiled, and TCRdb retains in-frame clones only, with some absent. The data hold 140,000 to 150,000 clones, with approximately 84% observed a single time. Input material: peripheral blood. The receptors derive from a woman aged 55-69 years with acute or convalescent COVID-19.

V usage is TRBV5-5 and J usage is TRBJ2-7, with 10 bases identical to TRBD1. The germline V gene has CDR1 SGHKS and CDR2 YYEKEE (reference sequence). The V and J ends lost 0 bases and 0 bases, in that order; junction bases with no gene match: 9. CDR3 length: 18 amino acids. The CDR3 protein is CASSLAGQGRRSSYEQYF. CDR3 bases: TGTGCCAGCAGCTTGGCGGGACAGGGGCGAAGGAGCTCCTACGAGCAGTACTTC.

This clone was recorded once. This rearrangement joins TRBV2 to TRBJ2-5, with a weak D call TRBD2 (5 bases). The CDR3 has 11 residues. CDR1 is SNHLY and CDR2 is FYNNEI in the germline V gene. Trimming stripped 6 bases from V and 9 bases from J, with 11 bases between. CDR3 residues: CASRAPEAQYF. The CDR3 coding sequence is TGTGCCAGCAGGGCCCCGGAGGCCCAGTACTTC.

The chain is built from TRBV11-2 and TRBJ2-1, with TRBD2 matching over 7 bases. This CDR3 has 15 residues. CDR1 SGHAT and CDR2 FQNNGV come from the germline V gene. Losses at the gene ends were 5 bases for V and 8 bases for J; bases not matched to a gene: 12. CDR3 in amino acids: CASSPQSGGGDEQFF. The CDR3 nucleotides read TGTGCCAGCAGCCCCCAATCGGGAGGAGGGGATGAGCAGTTCTTC.

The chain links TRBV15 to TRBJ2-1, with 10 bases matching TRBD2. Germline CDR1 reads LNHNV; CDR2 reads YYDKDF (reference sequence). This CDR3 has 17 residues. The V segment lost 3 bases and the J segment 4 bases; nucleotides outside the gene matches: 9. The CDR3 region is CATSRATGTSAYNEQFF. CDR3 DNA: TGTGCCACCAGCAGGGCCACCGGGACTAGCGCTTACAATGAGCAGTTCTTC.

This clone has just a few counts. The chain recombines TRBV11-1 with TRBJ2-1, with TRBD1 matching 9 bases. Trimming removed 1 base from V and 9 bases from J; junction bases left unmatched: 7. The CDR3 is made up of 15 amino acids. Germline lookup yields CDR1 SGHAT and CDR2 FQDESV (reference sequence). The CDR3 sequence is CASSLDGTGRGEQFF. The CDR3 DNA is TGTGCCAGCAGCTTAGATGGGACAGGGCGCGGTGAGCAGTTCTTC.

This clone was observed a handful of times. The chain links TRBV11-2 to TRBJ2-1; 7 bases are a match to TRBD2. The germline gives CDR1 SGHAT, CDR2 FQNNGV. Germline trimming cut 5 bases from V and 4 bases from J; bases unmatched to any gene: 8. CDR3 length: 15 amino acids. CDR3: CASSQSGIEYNEQFF. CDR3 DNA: TGTGCCAGCAGCCAAAGCGGGATTGAGTACAATGAGCAGTTCTTC.

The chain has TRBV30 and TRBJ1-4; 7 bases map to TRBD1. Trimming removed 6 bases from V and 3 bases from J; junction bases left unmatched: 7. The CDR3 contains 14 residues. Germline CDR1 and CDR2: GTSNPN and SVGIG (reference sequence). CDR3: CACQRGGSNEKLFF. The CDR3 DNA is TGTGCCTGCCAACGAGGGGGCTCTAATGAAAAACTGTTTTTT. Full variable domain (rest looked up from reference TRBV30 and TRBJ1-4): SQTIHQWPATLVQPVGSPLSLECTVEGTSNPNLYWYRQAAGRGLQLLFYSVGIGQISSEVPQNLSASRPQDRQFILSSKKLLLSDSGFYLCACQRGGSNEKLFFGSGTQLSVL.

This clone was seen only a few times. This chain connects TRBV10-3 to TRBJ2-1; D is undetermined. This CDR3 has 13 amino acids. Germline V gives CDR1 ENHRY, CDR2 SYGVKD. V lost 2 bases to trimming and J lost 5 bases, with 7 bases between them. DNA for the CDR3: TGTGCCATCAGTGAGCAGGCCGACAATGAGCAGTTCTTC. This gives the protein CAISEQADNEQFF.

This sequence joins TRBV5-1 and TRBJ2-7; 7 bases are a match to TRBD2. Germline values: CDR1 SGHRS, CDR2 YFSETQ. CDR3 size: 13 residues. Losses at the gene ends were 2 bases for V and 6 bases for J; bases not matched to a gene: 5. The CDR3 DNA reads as TGCGCCAGCAGCTTCGGGGGGACTGCCGAGCAGTACTTC. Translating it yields CASSFGGTAEQYF.

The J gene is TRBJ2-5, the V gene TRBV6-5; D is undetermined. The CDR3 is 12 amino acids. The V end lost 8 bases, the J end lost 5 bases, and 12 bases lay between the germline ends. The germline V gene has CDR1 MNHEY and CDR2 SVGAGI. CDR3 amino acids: CASGSTWETQYF. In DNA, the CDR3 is TGTGCCAGCGGCAGTACCTGGGAGACCCAGTACTTC.

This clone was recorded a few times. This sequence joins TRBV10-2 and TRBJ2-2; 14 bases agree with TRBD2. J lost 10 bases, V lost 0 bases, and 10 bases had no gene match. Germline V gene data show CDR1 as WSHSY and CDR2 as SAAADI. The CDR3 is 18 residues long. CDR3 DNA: TGCGCCAGCAGTGAGTCGGGACTAGCGGGAGCGATTCGCGTGGAGCTGTTTTTT. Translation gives CASSESGLAGAIRVELFF.

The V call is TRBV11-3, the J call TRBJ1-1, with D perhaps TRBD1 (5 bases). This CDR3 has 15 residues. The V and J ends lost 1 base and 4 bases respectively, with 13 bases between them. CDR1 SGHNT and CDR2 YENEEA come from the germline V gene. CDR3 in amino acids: CASSLVGAQGTEAFF. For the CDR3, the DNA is TGTGCCAGCAGCTTAGTGGGTGCCCAGGGCACTGAAGCTTTCTTT.

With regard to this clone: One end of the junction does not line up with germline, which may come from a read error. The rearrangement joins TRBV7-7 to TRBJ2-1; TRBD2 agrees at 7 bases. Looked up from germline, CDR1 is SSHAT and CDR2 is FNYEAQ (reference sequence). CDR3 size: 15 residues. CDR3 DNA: TGTGCTAGCAGCCCCGAGTGGGGGGGGAAGAATGAGCAGTTCTTC. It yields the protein CASSPEWGGKNEQFF.

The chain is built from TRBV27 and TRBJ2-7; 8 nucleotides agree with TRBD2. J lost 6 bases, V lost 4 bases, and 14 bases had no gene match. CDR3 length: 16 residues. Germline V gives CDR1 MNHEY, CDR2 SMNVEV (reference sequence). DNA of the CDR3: TGTGCCAGCAGTTACGCTTTAGGGGCTAGCGGGCCCGAGCAGTACTTC. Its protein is CASSYALGASGPEQYF.

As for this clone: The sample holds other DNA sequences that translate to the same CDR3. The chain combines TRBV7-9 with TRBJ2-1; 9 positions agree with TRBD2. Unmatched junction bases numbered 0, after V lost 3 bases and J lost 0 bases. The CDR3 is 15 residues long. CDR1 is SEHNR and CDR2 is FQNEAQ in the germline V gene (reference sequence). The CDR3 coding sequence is TGTGCCAGCAGCTTTAGCGGGAGCTCCTACAATGAGCAGTTCTTC. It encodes CASSFSGSSYNEQFF.

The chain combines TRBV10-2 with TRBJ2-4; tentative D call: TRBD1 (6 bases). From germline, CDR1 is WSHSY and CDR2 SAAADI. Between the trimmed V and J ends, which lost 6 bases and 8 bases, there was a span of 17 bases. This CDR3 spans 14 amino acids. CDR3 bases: TGCGCCAGCAGAATAGCGTCCCCAGGGGACATTCAGTACTTC. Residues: CASRIASPGDIQYF.

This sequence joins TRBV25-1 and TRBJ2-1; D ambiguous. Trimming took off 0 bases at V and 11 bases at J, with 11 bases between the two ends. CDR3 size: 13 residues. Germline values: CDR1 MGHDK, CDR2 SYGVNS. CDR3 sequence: CASSEYGVIKQFF. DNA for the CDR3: TGTGCCAGCAGTGAATACGGTGTCATCAAGCAGTTCTTC.

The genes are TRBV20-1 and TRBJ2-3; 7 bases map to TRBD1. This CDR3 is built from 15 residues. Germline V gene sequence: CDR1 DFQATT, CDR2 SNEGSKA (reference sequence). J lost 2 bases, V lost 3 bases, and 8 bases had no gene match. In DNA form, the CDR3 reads TGCAGTGCTAGTGTGAGACAGGGAAACACAGATACGCAGTATTTT. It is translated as CSASVRQGNTDTQYF.

In DNA form, the CDR3 reads TGTGCCAGCAGCTTTTATGGGCGGGGAACCTACGAGCAGTACTTC. Translating gives CASSFYGRGTYEQYF. The chain couples TRBV7-2 to TRBJ2-7; perhaps TRBD2 as D (6 bases). Trimming shortened V by 3 bases and J by 2 bases, and 14 bases separated the two germline ends. CDR1 and CDR2 from the germline V gene are SGHTA and FQGNSA. This CDR3 has 15 residues.

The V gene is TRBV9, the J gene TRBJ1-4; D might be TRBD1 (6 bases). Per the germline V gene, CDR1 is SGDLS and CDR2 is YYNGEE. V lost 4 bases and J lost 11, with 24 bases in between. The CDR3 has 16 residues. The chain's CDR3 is CASSPAGGRNREKLFF. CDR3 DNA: TGTGCCAGCAGCCCAGCGGGGGGGCGAAATAGGGAGAAACTGTTTTTT. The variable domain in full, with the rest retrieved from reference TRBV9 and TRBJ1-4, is DSGVTQTPKHLITATGQRVTLRCSPRSGDLSVYWYQQSLDQGLQFLIQYYNGEERAKGNILERFSAQQFPDLHSELNLSSLELGDSALYFCASSPAGGRNREKLFFGSGTQLSVL.

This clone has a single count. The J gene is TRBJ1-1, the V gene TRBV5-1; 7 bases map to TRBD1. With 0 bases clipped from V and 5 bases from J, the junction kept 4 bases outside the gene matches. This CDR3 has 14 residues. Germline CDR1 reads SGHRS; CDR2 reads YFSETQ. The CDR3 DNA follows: TGCGCCAGCAGCTTGGCACAGGGGAAGACTGAAGCTTTCTTT. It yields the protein CASSLAQGKTEAFF.

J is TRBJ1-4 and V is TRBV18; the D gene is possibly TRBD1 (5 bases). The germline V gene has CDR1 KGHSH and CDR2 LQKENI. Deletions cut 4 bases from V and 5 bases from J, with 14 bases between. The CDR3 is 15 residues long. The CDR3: CASSRRQIANEKLFF. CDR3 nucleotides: TGTGCCAGCTCACGCCGACAGATAGCCAATGAAAAACTGTTTTTT.

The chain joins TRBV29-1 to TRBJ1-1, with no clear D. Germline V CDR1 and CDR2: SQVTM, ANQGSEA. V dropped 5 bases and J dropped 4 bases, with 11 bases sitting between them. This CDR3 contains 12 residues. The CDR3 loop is CSVREGGTEAFF. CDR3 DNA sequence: TGCAGCGTTCGAGAGGGCGGCACTGAAGCTTTCTTT.

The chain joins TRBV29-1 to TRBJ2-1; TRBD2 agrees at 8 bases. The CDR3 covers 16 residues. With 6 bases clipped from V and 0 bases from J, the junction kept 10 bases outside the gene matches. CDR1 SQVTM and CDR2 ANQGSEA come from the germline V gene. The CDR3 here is CSVKSSGPGSYNEQFF. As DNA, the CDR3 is TGCAGCGTGAAGTCTAGCGGGCCGGGCTCCTACAATGAGCAGTTCTTC.

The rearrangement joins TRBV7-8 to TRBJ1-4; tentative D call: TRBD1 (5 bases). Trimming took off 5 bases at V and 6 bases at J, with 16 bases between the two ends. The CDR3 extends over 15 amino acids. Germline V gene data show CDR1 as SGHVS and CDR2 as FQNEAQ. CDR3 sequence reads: CASSASGQVDEKLFF. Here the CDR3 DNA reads TGTGCCAGCAGCGCATCCGGACAAGTCGATGAAAAACTGTTTTTT.

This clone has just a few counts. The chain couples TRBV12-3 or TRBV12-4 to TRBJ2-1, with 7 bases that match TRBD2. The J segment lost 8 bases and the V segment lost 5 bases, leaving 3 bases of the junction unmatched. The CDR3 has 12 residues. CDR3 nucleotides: TGTGCCAGCAGTGTTAGCGGGTATGAGCAGTTCTTC. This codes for CASSVSGYEQFF.

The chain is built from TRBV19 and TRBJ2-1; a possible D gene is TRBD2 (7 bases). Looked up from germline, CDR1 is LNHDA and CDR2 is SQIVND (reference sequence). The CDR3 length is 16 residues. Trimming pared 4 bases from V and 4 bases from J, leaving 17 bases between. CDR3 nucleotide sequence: TGTGCCAGTAGTAGCCGGGGGGCGTTTGTGTACAATGAGCAGTTCTTC. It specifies CASSSRGAFVYNEQFF.

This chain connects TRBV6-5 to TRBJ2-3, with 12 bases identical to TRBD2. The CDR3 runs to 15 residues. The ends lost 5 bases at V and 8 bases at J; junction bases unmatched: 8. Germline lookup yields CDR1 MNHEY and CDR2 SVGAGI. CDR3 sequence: CASSNLAGGEGTQYF. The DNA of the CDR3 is TGTGCCAGCAGTAATCTAGCGGGAGGGGAGGGTACGCAGTATTTT.

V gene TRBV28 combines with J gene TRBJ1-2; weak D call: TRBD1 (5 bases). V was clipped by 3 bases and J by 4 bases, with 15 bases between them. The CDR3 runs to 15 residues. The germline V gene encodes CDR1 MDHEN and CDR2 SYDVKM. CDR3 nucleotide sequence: TGTGCCAGCAGTTTGGGCAGGGCATCTGTCTATGGCTACACCTTC. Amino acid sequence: CASSLGRASVYGYTF.

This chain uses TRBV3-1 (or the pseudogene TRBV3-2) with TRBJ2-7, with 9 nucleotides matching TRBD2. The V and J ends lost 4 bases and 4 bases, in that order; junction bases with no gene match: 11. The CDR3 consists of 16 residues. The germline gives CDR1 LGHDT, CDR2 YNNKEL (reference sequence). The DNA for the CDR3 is TGTGCCAGCAGCCTCAACCGACTAGCGGCCCTATACGAGCAGTACTTC. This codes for CASSLNRLAALYEQYF.